This T cell receptor (beta chain) was obtained from a study of CD4+ T cells in melanoma. Study-level findings and limits: Reportedly, melanoma neoantigen-specific CD4+ T cells showed varied differentiation states. A reported correlation linked neoantigen-specific CD4+ T cells to CD8+, macrophage and B cell function.

Notes on this clone: Its antigen is currently unknown. One end of the junction fails to match germline, which may point to a read error.

The table came from immunoSEQ multiplex PCR; TCRdb's copy has only in-frame clones and leaves some out. The table records 20,000 to 25,000 clones, over 75% of them present only once. The CDR3 covers 15 residues. Germline V gives CDR1 SGDLS, CDR2 YYNGEE. This sequence was found in a human donor with melanoma. Material: cells from a culture (not recorded whether cultured in vitro). This chain links TRBV9 with TRBJ2-2; D is possibly TRBD1 or TRBD2 (7 bases each). CDR3 sequence reads: CVSSVARGGTGELFF. The DNA of the CDR3 is TGTGTCAGCAGCGTAGCCAGGGGGGGTACCGGGGAGCTGTTTTTT.